The T cell receptor (beta chain) described here comes from a study of Ad26.COV2.S vaccination and SARS-CoV-2 variants (dated by TCRdb to 2020 to 2022). Regarding the study in general: TCRbeta repertoire sequencing served as the tool for gauging how specific and how broad the SARS-CoV-2-reactive T cell receptors were following Ad26.COV2.S vaccination. A total of around 32 samples were included in the TCR-sequenced set, comprising 19 Ad26.COV2.S vaccine recipients, 5 placebo recipients and 8 SARS-CoV-2 convalescent individuals.

The CDR3 contains 15 residues, cysteine and phenylalanine counted. Only the CDR3 portion is preserved as DNA: 45 bases, with reading frame beginning at the first base. A distance of 16 bases separates the germline ends of V and J, which lose 7 bases and 4 bases respectively. CDR1 and CDR2 were assigned from the germline V gene (reference sequence) as LNHDA and SQIVND. Here is what the overall study found, with its caveats: After vaccination, spike-specific CD8+ and CD4+ T cell responses were reported to show substantial breadth. Ad26.COV2.S recipients had higher spike-specific TCR breadth than placebo recipients (P = 0.0014). According to the authors, total T cell responses may have been underestimated by the TCR breadth and depth analyses. Comparable non-spike TCR breadth was observed between vaccine and placebo recipients, consistent with only spike being contained in the vaccine.

This clone was counted once. The specificity of this receptor is unknown. No quality values exist for individual bases; no much larger clone is one base distant. The immunoSEQ Assay was the method used to sequence TCRbeta CDR3 regions. After extraction, genomic DNA underwent amplification by bias-controlled multiplex PCR, followed by high-throughput sequencing. Concerning the study's data processing: To quantify the absolute abundance of every unique TCRbeta CDR3 region, sequences were collapsed and filtered. T cell fraction was estimated by normalization of TCRbeta template counts to usable DNA, with usable DNA being measured through amplification of reference genes present in all nucleated cells. Repertoire TCRs were annotated as SARS-CoV-2-specific when V gene, CDR3 amino acid sequence and J gene were exactly matched to a known reactive TCR set. The reference SARS-CoV-2 TCR set was derived from MIRA and filtered for enrichment in COVID-19-positive ImmuneCODE repertoires, a step that removed public or cross-reactive TCRs. Drawing on the MIRA antigens, annotated TCRs were analysed further at the level of specific ORF or position within ORF. Breadth was defined as the number of annotated unique rearrangements divided by the total number of unique productive rearrangements, and depth was defined as the summed frequency of the annotated unique rearrangements. Two-sided Wilcoxon rank-sum tests were used to compare TCR breadth between groups. TCRdb stores this immuneACCESS table with in-frame sequences only. Part of the clones is absent; in the studies checked, under half of the shortfall reflects unresolved V genes, and no reason is known for the rest. The V and J calls and clone size come from that table; D and trimming were worked out from the DNA. This sample holds approximately 400,000 clones; about 91% were observed only once. 3.9% of the sample goes to the ten largest clones.

Per the publication, the time point label means: individuals recovered from natural SARS-CoV-2 infection. The V and J segments used are TRBV19 and TRBJ2-2; a tentative D match to TRBD1 spans 5 bases. Source: peripheral blood, taken after recovery from COVID-19. The sequence was obtained from a human donor who had recovered from COVID-19. The DNA sequence is given as TGTGCCAGTACTAAGACAGAACGTATCACCGGGGAGCTGTTTTTT. This codes for CASTKTERITGELFF.